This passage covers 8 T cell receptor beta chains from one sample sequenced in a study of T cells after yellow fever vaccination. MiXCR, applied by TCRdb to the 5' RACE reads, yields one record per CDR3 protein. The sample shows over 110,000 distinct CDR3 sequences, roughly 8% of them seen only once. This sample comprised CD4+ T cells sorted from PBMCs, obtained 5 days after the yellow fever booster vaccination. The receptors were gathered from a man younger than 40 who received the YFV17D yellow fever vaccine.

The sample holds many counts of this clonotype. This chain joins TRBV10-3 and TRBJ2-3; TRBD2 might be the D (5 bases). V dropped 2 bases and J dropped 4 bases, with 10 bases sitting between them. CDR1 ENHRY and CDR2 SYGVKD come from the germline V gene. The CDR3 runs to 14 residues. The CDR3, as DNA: TGTGCCATCAGTGAGGGACTGAACTCAGATACGCAGTATTTT. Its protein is CAISEGLNSDTQYF.

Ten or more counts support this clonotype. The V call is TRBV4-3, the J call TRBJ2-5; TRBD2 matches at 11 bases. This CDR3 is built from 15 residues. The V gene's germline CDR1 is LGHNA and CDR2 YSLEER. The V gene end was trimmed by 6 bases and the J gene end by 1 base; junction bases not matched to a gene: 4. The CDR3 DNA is TGCGCCAGCAGTTACACTAGCGGGAGCCAAGAGACCCAGTACTTC. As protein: CASSYTSGSQETQYF.

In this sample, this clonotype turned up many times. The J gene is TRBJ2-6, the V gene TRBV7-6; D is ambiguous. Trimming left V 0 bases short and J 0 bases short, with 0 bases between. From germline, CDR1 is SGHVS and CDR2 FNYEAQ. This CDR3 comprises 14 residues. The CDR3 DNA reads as TGTGCCAGCAGCTTAGCCTCTGGGGCCAACGTCCTGACTTTC. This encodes CASSLASGANVLTF.

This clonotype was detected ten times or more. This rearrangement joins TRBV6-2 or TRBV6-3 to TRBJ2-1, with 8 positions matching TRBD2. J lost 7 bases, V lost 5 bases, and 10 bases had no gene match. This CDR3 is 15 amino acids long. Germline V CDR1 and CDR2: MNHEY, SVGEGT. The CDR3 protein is CASSRPGLGSNEQFF. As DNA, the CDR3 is TGTGCCAGCAGTCGCCCGGGACTAGGTTCGAATGAGCAGTTCTTC.

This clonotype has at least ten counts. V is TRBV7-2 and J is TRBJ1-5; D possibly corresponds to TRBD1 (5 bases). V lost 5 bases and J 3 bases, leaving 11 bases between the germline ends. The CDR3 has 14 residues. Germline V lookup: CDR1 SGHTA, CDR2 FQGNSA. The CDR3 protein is CASSLDTPNQPQHF. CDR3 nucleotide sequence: TGTGCCAGCAGCCTGGACACTCCCAATCAGCCCCAGCATTTT.

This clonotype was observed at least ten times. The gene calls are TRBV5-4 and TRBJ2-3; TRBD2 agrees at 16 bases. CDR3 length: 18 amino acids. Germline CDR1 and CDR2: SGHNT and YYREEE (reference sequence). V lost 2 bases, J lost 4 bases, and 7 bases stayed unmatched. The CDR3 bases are TGTGCCAGCAGCTTCGGGGGACTAGCGGGAGGGGGCTCAGATACGCAGTATTTT. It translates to CASSFGGLAGGGSDTQYF.

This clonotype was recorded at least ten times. CDR3 residues: CASVWDSRGNTIYF. DNA for the CDR3: TGTGCCAGCGTTTGGGACAGCCGAGGGAACACCATATATTTT. The genes are TRBV12-3 or TRBV12-4 and TRBJ1-3; TRBD1 matches at 7 bases. This CDR3 comprises 14 residues. Trimming took 8 bases from V and 7 from J; bases not matched to a gene: 11.

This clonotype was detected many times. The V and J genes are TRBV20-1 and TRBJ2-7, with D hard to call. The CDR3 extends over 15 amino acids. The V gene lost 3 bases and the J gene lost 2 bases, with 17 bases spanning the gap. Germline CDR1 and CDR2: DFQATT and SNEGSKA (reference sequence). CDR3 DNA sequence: TGCAGTGCTAGGAACCCCCGTGACAACCCCTACGAGCAGTACTTC. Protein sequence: CSARNPRDNPYEQYF.